This T cell receptor (beta chain) appears in the sequencing data of a study of T-cell memory formation after mild COVID-19 (dated by TCRdb to about 2021). About the full investigation: Most TCR sequence clusters were specific to one of the two donors. Longitudinal TCRalpha and TCRbeta repertoire sequencing tracked T-cell clones expanding and contracting after mild COVID-19 in a couple of donors. Two young, previously healthy adult volunteers, one female and one male, were included in the cohort. Overall study outcomes, separate from this receptor: Contracting CD4+ clones were located mainly in the CM and EM memory subsets, whereas CD8+ clones were found to be enriched in EMRA. Clones that contracted from day 15 to 85 showed balanced CD4/CD8 phenotypes, whereas a second wave of clones that expanded from day 15 to 37 leaned towards CD4+. Some responding clones were detected in pre-infection memory, which suggested that pre-existing cross-reactive memory T cells had joined the SARS-CoV-2 response. SARS-CoV-2 specificity of the second-wave clones peaking on day 37 was not confirmed. Only two mild cases were covered by the study, and larger cohorts that include severe cases with pre-infection samples were considered necessary.

About this clonotype: There is no known antigen for this receptor. No quality values exist for individual bases; no much larger clone is one base distant.

Inclusive of the bounding cysteine and phenylalanine, the CDR3 is 14 residues long. The only DNA kept is the CDR3, 42 bases in frame from the first base. The V and J ends are trimmed by 3 bases and 4 bases, leaving 13 bases between them. The CDR1 and CDR2 encoded by the germline V gene are SGHRS and YFSETQ. Ficoll-Paque density gradient centrifugation was used to isolate PBMCs. The reads were generated on an Illumina NovaSeq 6000. TCRalpha and TCRbeta cDNA libraries were constructed by 5'RACE with constant-segment primers, with sample barcodes and unique molecular identifiers being introduced. RNA was extracted from every sample with Trizol reagent. Library amplification was performed in two PCR steps, and a second sample barcode and Illumina TruSeq adapters were introduced in the second step. Sequencing of the libraries was done on an Illumina NovaSeq, producing 2 x 150 bp paired-end reads. Per the authors' processing: Reads were demultiplexed and collapsed into UMI-guided consensus sequences with migec v1.2.7. Using mixcr v2.1.11, the UMI consensuses were aligned to TRA and TRB V and J templates and assembled into clonotypes. Expanded or contracted clonotypes were those called significant by both edgeR and NoisET, with noise models trained on biological replicates. For edgeR calls, a false discovery rate-adjusted p below 0.01 and a log2 fold-change threshold of 1 were applied. As an exploratory analysis of dynamics, max-normalized trajectories of the 1000 most abundant clonotypes were examined with PCA combined with hierarchical clustering. The CD4 or CD8 phenotype of responding clones was assigned using the separately sequenced CD4+ and CD8+ repertoires. The raw public reads went through TCRdb reprocessing: fastp at Q25, MiXCR clone calling, in-frame beta chains kept. CDR3 protein duplicates are merged, each entry listing the most common genes and DNA. In this record, the V and J calls reflect TCRdb's handling and not the investigators' own analysis. The sample table records fewer than 300,000 distinct CDR3 sequences; approximately 18% of these occur just once. Of the sample, 20% to 25% is held by the ten largest clones.

The TCR comes from a man aged 18-30 years who had mild COVID-19 (a few samples of this study predate the infection). The sample titles of this study are shuffled in the database, so cell type and time point are left out; the donor was told from shared clones. The receptor chain draws on TRBV5-1 and TRBJ2-5; the D gene identity is not certain. Input material: PBMCs or a T cell subset sorted from them (not recorded which). CDR3 region: CASSSQTPGETQYF. Here is the DNA: TGCGCCAGCAGCTCCCAGACCCCTGGAGAGACCCAGTACTTC.